This T cell receptor beta chain was documented in a study of response to subunit inactivated influenza vaccine. On this clonotype: Its antigen is unknown.

MiXCR was run by TCRdb on the RT-PCR reads, yielding one entry per CDR3 protein. The repertoire holds roughly 500,000 distinct CDR3 sequences, with under 30% as singletons. This CDR3 spans 16 amino acids. From germline, CDR1 is LNHNV and CDR2 YYDKDF (reference sequence). The V end was cut by 1 base, the J end by 7 bases, with 14 bases between. Study-wide results and caveats: It was suggested by the authors that few new T cells are recruited by each seasonal influenza vaccination.

The data were also submitted as part of a second study, on T cells expressing NK-cell markers. Per that paper: As the method of synthesis, 5'RACE template switching with UMIs yielded TCR beta cDNA.

The J gene is TRBJ1-6, the V gene TRBV15, with D tentatively TRBD1 (6 bases). The clonotype comes from a man in his fifties or sixties who received an inactivated influenza vaccine. The sequencing used CD4+ T cells sorted from PBMCs, collected less than 13 days after vaccination. Here the CDR3 DNA reads TGTGCCACCAGCAGAGGTGGAGGGACACAAAATTCACCCCTCCACTTT. Amino acid sequence: CATSRGGGTQNSPLHF.